The rows below give T cell receptor beta chains drawn from one sample of a study of vaccination and CD4 T cells after COVID-19. A single record per CDR3 protein comes from TCRdb applying MiXCR to the PCR reads. The table includes approximately 30,000 distinct CDR3 sequences, 45% to 55% detected once. The material sequenced was CD4+ T cells from blood, taken about 7 months after SARS-CoV-2 vaccination. The receptors derive from a human donor who had recovered from COVID-19. The CDR3 runs from the conserved cysteine through the conserved F or W. The order of the fields is CDR3 length, V gene, clone size, D gene, J gene, CDR3 protein, CDR3 DNA. D genes are given only for firm matches. Expanded clones get a size class; other rows say once, few or many, or leave the size out.

13	TRBV28	.	.	TRBJ1-2	CASSYGQNYGYTF	TGTGCCAGCAGTTACGGACAGAACTATGGCTACACCTTC
13	TRBV5-1	.	TRBD1	TRBJ2-7	CASSPGQGNEQYF	TGCGCCAGCAGCCCGGGACAGGGTAACGAGCAGTACTTC
15	TRBV24-1	.	TRBD1	TRBJ2-1	CATSDRGTEYNEQFF	TGTGCCACCAGTGACAGAGGGACAGAATACAATGAGCAGTTCTTC
14	TRBV19	.	TRBD1	TRBJ2-3	CASNRQGVADTQYF	TGTGCCAGTAATCGGCAGGGGGTGGCAGATACGCAGTATTTT
15	TRBV6-5	.	.	TRBJ1-2	CASSYGGGDDYGYTF	TGTGCCAGCAGTTACGGAGGGGGGGATGACTATGGCTACACCTTC
18	TRBV28	.	TRBD2	TRBJ2-1	CASSFPGLAQSGTMGQFF	TGTGCCAGCAGTTTTCCGGGACTAGCCCAGTCCGGCACAATGGGGCAGTTCTTC
16	TRBV18	.	.	TRBJ2-7	CASSPSPGLLTYEQYF	TGTGCCAGCTCACCATCGCCGGGACTGCTCACCTACGAGCAGTACTTC
16	TRBV7-9	few	TRBD2	TRBJ2-5	CASSETSGRASETQYF	TGTGCCAGCAGCGAGACTAGCGGGAGGGCCTCGGAGACCCAGTACTTC
15	TRBV7-9	few	TRBD1	TRBJ2-7	CASSAGQVTPYEQYF	TGTGCCAGCAGCGCGGGACAGGTCACCCCCTACGAGCAGTACTTC
18	TRBV7-9	few	TRBD2	TRBJ2-3	CASSFPIGIAGIQDTQYF	TGTGCCAGCAGCTTTCCCATAGGAATAGCGGGAATTCAAGATACGCAGTATTTT
15	TRBV7-2	.	TRBD2	TRBJ2-3	CASSLTSGETDTQYF	TGTGCCAGCAGCTTAACTAGCGGGGAGACGGATACGCAGTATTTT
18	TRBV28	few	TRBD2	TRBJ2-5	CASSWPEVGTSGQETQYF	TGTGCCAGCAGTTGGCCGGAGGTGGGGACTAGCGGACAAGAGACCCAGTACTTC
15	TRBV7-2	.	TRBD2	TRBJ2-1	CASSLGSGSGNEQFF	TGTGCCAGCAGCTTAGGTAGCGGGAGCGGGAATGAGCAGTTCTTC
15	TRBV2	.	.	TRBJ2-3	CASSGLRTKPDTQYF	TGTGCCAGCAGTGGATTGCGGACCAAACCAGATACGCAGTATTTT
16	TRBV5-1	.	TRBD2	TRBJ2-5	CASSLELAGGLETQYF	TGCGCCAGCAGCTTGGAGTTAGCGGGAGGGCTGGAGACCCAGTACTTC
15	TRBV12-3/TRBV12-4	.	TRBD1	TRBJ2-3	CASSDRVIFADTQYF	TGTGCCAGCAGTGACAGGGTCATCTTCGCAGATACGCAGTATTTT
14	TRBV28	few	.	TRBJ1-5	CASSLLPSNQPQHF	TGTGCCAGCAGTTTATTGCCCAGCAATCAGCCCCAGCATTTT
19	TRBV7-9	.	TRBD2	TRBJ2-7	CASSRGQGLAGGPGDEQYF	TGTGCCAGCAGCAGAGGCCAGGGACTAGCGGGAGGGCCGGGGGACGAGCAGTACTTC